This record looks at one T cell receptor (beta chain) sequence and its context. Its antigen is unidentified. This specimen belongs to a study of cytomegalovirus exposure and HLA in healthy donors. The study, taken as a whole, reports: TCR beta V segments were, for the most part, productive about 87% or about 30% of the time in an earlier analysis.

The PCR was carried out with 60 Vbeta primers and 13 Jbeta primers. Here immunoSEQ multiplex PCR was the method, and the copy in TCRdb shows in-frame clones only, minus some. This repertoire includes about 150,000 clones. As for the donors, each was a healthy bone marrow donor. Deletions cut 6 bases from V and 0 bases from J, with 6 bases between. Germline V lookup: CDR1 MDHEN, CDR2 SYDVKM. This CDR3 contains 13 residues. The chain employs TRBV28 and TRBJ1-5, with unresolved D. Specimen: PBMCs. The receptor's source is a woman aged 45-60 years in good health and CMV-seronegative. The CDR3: CASSLDSNQPQHF. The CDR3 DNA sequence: TGTGCCAGCAGCCTAGATAGCAATCAGCCCCAGCATTTT.